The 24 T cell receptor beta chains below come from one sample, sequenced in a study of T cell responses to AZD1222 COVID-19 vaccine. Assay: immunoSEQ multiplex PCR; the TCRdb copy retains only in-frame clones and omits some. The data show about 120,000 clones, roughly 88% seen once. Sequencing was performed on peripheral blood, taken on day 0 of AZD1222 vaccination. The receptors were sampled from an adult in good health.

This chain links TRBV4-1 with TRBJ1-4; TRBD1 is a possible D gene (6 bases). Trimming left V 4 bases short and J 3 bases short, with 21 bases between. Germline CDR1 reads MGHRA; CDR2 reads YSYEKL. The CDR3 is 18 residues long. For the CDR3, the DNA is TGCGCCAGCAGCCCCATAGTAGGGGGGGCGCCGGCTAATGAAAAACTGTTTTTT. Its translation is CASSPIVGGAPANEKLFF.

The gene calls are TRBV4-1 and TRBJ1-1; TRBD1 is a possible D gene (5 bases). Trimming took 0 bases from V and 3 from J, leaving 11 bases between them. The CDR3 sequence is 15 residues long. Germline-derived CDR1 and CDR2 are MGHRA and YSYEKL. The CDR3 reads CASSQDRGRYTEAFF. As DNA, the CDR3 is TGCGCCAGCAGCCAAGATCGGGGCAGGTACACTGAAGCTTTCTTT.

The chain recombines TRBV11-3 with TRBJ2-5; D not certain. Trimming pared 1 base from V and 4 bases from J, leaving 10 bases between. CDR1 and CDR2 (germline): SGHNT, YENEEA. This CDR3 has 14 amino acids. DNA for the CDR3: TGTGCCAGCAGCTTAGTCGTGTGGGTAGAGACCCAGTACTTC. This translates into CASSLVVWVETQYF.

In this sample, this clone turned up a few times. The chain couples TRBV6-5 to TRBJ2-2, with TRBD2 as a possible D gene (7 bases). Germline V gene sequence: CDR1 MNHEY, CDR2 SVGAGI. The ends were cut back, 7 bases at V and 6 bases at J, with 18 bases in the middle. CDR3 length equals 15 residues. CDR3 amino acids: CASNTDRGAAGELFF. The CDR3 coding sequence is TGTGCCAGCAATACCGATCGGGGGGCGGCCGGGGAGCTGTTTTTT.

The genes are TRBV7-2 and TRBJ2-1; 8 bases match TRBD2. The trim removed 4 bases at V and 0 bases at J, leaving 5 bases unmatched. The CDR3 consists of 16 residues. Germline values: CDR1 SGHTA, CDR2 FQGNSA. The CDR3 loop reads CASSSRGGSSYNEQFF. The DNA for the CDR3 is TGTGCCAGCAGCTCCCGCGGGGGGAGCTCCTACAATGAGCAGTTCTTC.

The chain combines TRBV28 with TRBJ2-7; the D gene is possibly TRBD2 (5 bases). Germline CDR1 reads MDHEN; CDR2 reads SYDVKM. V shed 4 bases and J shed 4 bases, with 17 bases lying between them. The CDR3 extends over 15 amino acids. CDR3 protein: CASSSPSEGRYEQYF. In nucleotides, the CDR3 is TGTGCCAGCAGTTCTCCGTCAGAGGGCAGGTACGAGCAGTACTTC.

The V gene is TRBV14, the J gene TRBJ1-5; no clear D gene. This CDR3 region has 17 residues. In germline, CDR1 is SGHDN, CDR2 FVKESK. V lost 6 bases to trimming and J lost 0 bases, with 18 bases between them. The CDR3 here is CASREGRTGSSNQPQHF. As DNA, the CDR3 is TGTGCCAGCAGGGAGGGAAGAACGGGGTCTAGCAATCAGCCCCAGCATTTT.

CDR3 sequence: CASSLVGGGYNEQFF. CDR3 nucleotide sequence: TGTGCCAGCAGCTTAGTCGGCGGGGGTTACAATGAGCAGTTCTTC. The rearrangement joins TRBV7-9 to TRBJ2-1; 7 bases match TRBD2. CDR1 SEHNR and CDR2 FQNEAQ come from the germline V gene (reference sequence). The CDR3 consists of 15 residues. The V segment lost 1 base and the J segment 4 bases; nucleotides outside the gene matches: 4.

CDR3 DNA sequence: TGTGCCAGCGCCGGCCCGGGACAGGGATGGGGTGGGGATGAAAAACTGTTTTTT. Protein: CASAGPGQGWGGDEKLFF. This sequence joins TRBV3-1 (or the pseudogene TRBV3-2) and TRBJ1-4, with 9 nucleotides matching TRBD1. Germline V lookup: CDR1 LGHDT, CDR2 YNNKEL (reference sequence). This CDR3 contains 18 residues. V lost 8 bases to trimming and J lost 6 bases; unmatched junction nucleotides: 19.

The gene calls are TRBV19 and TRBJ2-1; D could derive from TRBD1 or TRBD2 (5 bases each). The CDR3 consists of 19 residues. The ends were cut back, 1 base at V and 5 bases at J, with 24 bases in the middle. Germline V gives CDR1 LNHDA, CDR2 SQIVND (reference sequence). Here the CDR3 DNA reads TGTGCCAGTAGTATAGGGGTAGCCGGGGACCCACGGCTTCACAATGAGCAGTTCTTC. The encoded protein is CASSIGVAGDPRLHNEQFF.

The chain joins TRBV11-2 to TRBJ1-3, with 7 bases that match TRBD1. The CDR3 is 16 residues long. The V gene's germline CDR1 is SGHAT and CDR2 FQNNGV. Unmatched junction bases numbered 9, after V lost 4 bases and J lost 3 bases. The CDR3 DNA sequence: TGTGCCAGCAGCTCGGTTAGGGGGCTTTTTGGAAACACCATATATTTT. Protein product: CASSSVRGLFGNTIYF. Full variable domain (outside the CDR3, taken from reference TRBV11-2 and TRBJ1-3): EAGVAQSPRYKIIEKRQSVAFWCNPISGHATLYWYQQILGQGPKLLIQFQNNGVVDDSQLPKDRFSAERLKGVDSTLKIQPAKLEDSAVYLCASSSVRGLFGNTIYFGEGSWLTVV.

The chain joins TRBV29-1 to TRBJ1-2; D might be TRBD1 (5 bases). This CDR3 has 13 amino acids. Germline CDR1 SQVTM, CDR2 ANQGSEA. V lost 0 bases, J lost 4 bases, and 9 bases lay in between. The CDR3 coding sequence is TGCAGCGTTGAAGATATCCAGGGCTATGGCTACACCTTC. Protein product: CSVEDIQGYGYTF. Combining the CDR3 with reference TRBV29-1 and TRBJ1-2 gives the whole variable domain SAVISQKPSRDICQRGTSLTIQCQVDSQVTMMFWYRQQPGQSLTLIATANQGSEATYESGFVIDKFPISRPNLTFSTLTVSNMSPEDSSIYLCSVEDIQGYGYTFGSGTRLTVV.

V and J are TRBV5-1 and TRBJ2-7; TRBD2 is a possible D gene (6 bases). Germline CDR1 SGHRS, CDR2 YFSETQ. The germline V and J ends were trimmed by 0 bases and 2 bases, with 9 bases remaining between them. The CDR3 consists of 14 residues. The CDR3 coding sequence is TGCGCCAGCAGCTTGGTACCGGGAGCCTACGAGCAGTACTTC. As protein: CASSLVPGAYEQYF.

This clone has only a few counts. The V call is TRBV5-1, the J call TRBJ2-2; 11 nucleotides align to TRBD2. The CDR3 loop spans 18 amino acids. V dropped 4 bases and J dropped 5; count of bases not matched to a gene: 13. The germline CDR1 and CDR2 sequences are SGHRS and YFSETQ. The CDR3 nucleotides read TGCGCCAGCAGCCTCACCCCCCTAGCGGGAGGTGGAACCGGGGAGCTGTTTTTT. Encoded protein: CASSLTPLAGGGTGELFF.

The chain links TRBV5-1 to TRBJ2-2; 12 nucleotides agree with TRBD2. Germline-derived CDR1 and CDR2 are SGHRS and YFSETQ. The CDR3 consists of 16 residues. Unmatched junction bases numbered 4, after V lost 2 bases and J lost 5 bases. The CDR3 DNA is TGCGCCAGCAGCTTACTAGCGGGGGGACGTACCGGGGAGCTGTTTTTT. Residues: CASSLLAGGRTGELFF.

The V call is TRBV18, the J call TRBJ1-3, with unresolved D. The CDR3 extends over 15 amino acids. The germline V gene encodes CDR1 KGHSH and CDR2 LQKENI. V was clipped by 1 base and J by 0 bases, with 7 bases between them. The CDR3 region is CASSPRESSGNTIYF. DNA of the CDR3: TGTGCCAGCTCACCACGGGAAAGCTCTGGAAACACCATATATTTT.

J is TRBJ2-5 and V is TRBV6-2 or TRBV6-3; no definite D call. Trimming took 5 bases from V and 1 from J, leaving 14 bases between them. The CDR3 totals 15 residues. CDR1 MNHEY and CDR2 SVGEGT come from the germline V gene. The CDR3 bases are TGTGCCAGCAGTCCCCTCGGTAGTCCCCAAGAGACCCAGTACTTC. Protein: CASSPLGSPQETQYF.

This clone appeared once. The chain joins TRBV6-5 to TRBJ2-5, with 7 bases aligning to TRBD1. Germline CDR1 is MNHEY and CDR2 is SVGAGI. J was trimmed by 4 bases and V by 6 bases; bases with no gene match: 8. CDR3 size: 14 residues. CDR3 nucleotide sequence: TGTGCCAGCAGCTGGGAGACAGGGCTAGAGACCCAGTACTTC. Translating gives CASSWETGLETQYF.

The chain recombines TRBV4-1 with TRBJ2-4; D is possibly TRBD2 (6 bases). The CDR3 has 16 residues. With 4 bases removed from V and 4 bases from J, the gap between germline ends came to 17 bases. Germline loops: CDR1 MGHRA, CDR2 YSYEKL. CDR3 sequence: CASSLAGTDGKNIQYF. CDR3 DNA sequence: TGCGCCAGCAGCCTGGCGGGGACGGACGGTAAAAACATTCAGTACTTC.

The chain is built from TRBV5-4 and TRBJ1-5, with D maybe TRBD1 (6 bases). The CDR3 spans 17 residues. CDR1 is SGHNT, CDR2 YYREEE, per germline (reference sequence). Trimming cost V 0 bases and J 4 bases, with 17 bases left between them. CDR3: CASSLAHREEGNQPQHF. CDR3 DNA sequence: TGTGCCAGCAGCTTGGCGCACAGGGAGGAGGGGAATCAGCCCCAGCATTTT.

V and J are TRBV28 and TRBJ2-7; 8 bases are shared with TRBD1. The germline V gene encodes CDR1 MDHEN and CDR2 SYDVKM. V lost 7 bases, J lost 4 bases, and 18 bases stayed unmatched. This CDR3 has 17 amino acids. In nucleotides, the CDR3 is TGTGCCAGCAACCCGGGGGTAGGAGGACAGGGACCGTACGAGCAGTACTTC. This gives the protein CASNPGVGGQGPYEQYF. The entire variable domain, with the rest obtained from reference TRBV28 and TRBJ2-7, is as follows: DVKVTQSSRYLVKRTGEKVFLECVQDMDHENMFWYRQDPGLGLRLIYFSYDVKMKEKGDIPEGYSVSREKKERFSLILESASTNQTSMYLCASNPGVGGQGPYEQYFGPGTRLTVT.

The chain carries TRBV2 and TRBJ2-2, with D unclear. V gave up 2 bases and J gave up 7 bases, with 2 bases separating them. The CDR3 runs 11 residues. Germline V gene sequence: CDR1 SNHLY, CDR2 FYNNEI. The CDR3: CASSEFGELFF. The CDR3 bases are TGTGCCAGCAGTGAATTCGGGGAGCTGTTTTTT.

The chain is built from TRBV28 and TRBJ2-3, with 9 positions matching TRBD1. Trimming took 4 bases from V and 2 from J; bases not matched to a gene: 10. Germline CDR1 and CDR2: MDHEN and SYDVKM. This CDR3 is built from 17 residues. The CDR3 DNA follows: TGTGCCAGCAGTTCCCCGGGACAGGGTAACTTCACAGATACGCAGTATTTT. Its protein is CASSSPGQGNFTDTQYF.

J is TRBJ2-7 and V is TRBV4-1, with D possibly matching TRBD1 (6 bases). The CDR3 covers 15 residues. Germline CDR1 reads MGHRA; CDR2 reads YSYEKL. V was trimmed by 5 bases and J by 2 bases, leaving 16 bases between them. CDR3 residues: CASSTITGNPYEQYF. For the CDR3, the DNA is TGCGCCAGCAGCACAATTACAGGGAATCCCTACGAGCAGTACTTC.